Sequencing of this T cell receptor beta chain was carried out in a study of shared clonotypes between healthy human individuals. The study, taken as a whole, reports: What rarefaction showed was incomplete sorted-subset sequencing despite large depth.

In the study's own analysis: Junction-only sequences produced by ImmunoSEQ had no quality scores, so filtering differed. Data came from immunoSEQ multiplex PCR; TCRdb stores just in-frame clones and leaves some out. The V and J calls and the clone size are those of that table, but D and trimming were determined from the DNA. This sample has 2.3 million or so clones, with over 85% found just once. Worth noting for this clone: Its cognate antigen is unknown.

CDR1 MNHNY and CDR2 SVGAGI come from the germline V gene (reference sequence). This CDR3 is 15 amino acids long. V lost 5 bases to trimming and J lost 1 base; unmatched junction nucleotides: 5. What was sequenced was naive CD4+ T cells from PBMCs. The subset denotes: CD45RA+ positively selected. The rearrangement uses TRBV6-6 and TRBJ2-5, with 9 bases matching TRBD1. The sequence came from a man aged 18 to 35 in good health. Some clones in this sample may be carry-over from other donors' samples. CDR3 in DNA: TGTGCCAGCAGTCAACAGGGGGCCTCCCAAGAGACCCAGTACTTC. This codes for CASSQQGASQETQYF.